This is a list of T cell receptor beta chains from one sample in a study of blood T cell repertoires in COVID-19. Assay: immunoSEQ multiplex PCR; the TCRdb copy retains only in-frame clones and omits some. This sample has 250,000 to 350,000 clones, with approximately 89% found just once. Sequenced: peripheral blood. The receptors come from a woman between 50 and 59 years old who had recovered from COVID-19. Each CDR3 is given with its conserved first and last residue. D genes are given only for firm matches. Size is omitted from some rows. Given values are once, few, many or a class for expanded clones.

V	size	D	J	DNA	CDR3
TRBV12-3/TRBV12-4	-	-	TRBJ1-5	TGTGCCAGCAGTCAGGGAATACATCAGCCCCAGCATTTT	CASSQGIHQPQHF
TRBV7-3	-	-	TRBJ1-2	TGTGCCAGCAGCCGCACCGGGACAACTAACTATGGCTACACCTTC	CASSRTGTTNYGYTF
TRBV11-2	-	-	TRBJ2-1	TGTGCCAGCAGCTTAGAGTCAGGGGTGCAGGGTGAGCAGTTCTTC	CASSLESGVQGEQFF
TRBV28	-	TRBD1	TRBJ1-2	TGTGCCAGCAGCCCCGGGGACAGGTCCTCCTATGGCTACACCTTC	CASSPGDRSSYGYTF
TRBV4-3	few	-	TRBJ2-1	TGCGCCAGCAGCCAAGGGCAGTTATACAATGAGCAGTTCTTC	CASSQGQLYNEQFF
TRBV29-1	-	-	TRBJ1-4	TGCAGCGCAGAAATGGCAGGTGAACTGTTTTTT	CSAEMAGELFF
TRBV3-1/TRBV3-2	-	-	TRBJ2-5	TGTGCCAGCAGCCAGACAGAAGAGACCCAGTACTTC	CASSQTEETQYF
TRBV3-1/TRBV3-2	-	-	TRBJ1-5	TGTGCCAGCAGCCAGGATTCCTCGGGGCAGCCCCAGCATTTT	CASSQDSSGQPQHF
TRBV10-3	-	-	TRBJ1-1	TGTGCCATCGGCGATCCGGGGGGGGCAGGAGCTTTCTTT	CAIGDPGGAGAFF
TRBV3-1/TRBV3-2	-	-	TRBJ1-2	TGTGCCAGCAGCCCCGGTACAGAAGGCTACACCTTC	CASSPGTEGYTF
TRBV5-4	once	-	TRBJ1-2	TGTGCCAGCAGCTTCGGGGTAGCCTCAGGAGGCTACACCTTC	CASSFGVASGGYTF
TRBV18	once	-	TRBJ1-5	TGTGCCAGCTCCCCACGGGGGCTGAGGAGCAATCAGCCCCAGCATTTT	CASSPRGLRSNQPQHF
TRBV27	-	TRBD1	TRBJ1-5	TGTGCCAGCAGTTTGGGGACAGGGGTTGGAGGCAATCAGCCCCAGCATTTT	CASSLGTGVGGNQPQHF
TRBV6-4	-	-	TRBJ2-6	TGTGCCAGCAGTCGGGAGTACTCTGGGGCCAACGTCCTGACTTTC	CASSREYSGANVLTF
TRBV5-1	-	-	TRBJ1-6	TGCGCCAGCAGCCCGTCAGGGGTGCGGGCTTCACCCCTCCACTTT	CASSPSGVRASPLHF
TRBV29-1	-	TRBD1	TRBJ2-5	TGCAGCACCTGGACAGGGAGAGAGACCCAGTACTTC	CSTWTGRETQYF
TRBV18	-	-	TRBJ2-3	TGTGCCAGCTCACACCTAGAGGCAGATACGCAGTATTTT	CASSHLEADTQYF
TRBV7-2	-	TRBD1	TRBJ1-6	TGTGCCAGCAGCTTACGGGGACAGGGGGATTCACCCCTCCACTTT	CASSLRGQGDSPLHF
TRBV6-1	-	-	TRBJ1-1	TGTGCCAGCAGTGAAGGGGGGGTCACTGAAGCTTTCTTT	CASSEGGVTEAFF
TRBV7-9	-	TRBD1	TRBJ2-3	TGTGCCAGCAGCTTGGGACAGGGAAGCACAGATACGCAGTATTTT	CASSLGQGSTDTQYF
TRBV7-8	once	TRBD1	TRBJ1-1	TGTGCCAGCAGCTCCGCTTCAGGGGGAACTGAAGCTTTCTTT	CASSSASGGTEAFF
TRBV27	once	-	TRBJ2-7	TGTGCCAGCAGTTGGGGTAGCGGTCTTCCCTACGAGCAGTACTTC	CASSWGSGLPYEQYF
TRBV30	once	-	TRBJ2-2	TGTGCCTGGTACTTAGGACAGAACACCGGGGAGCTGTTTTTT	CAWYLGQNTGELFF
TRBV5-1	-	TRBD1	TRBJ2-2	TGCGCCAGCAGCTTGGACCAACAGGGGGCGCACACCGGGGAGCTGTTTTTT	CASSLDQQGAHTGELFF